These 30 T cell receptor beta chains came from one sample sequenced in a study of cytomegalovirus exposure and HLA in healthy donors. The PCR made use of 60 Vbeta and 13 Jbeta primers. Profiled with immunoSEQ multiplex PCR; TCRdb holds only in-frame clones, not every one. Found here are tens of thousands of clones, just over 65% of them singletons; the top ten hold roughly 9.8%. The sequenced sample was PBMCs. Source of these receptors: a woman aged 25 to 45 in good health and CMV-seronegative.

The CDR3 region has the DNA TGCGCCAGCAGCTTGGTAATAGCGGGAGGGACGCAGTATTTT. Its protein product is CASSLVIAGGTQYF. The rearrangement links TRBV5-1 to TRBJ2-3; 11 bases agree with TRBD2. The CDR3 is 14 amino acids. V dropped 0 bases and J dropped 9; count of bases not matched to a gene: 3. Germline V gene sequence: CDR1 SGHRS, CDR2 YFSETQ. The full variable domain, rest sourced from reference TRBV5-1 and TRBJ2-3, is KAGVTQTPRYLIKTRGQQVTLSCSPISGHRSVSWYQQTPGQGLQFLFEYFSETQRNKGNFPGRFSGRQFSNSRSEMNVSTLELGDSALYLCASSLVIAGGTQYFGPGTRLTVL.

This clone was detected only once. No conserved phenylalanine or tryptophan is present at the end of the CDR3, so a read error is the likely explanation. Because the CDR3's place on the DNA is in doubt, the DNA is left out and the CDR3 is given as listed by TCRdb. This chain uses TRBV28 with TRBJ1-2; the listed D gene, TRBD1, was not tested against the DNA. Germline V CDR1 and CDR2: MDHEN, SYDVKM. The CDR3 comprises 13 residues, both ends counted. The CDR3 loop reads CAILERTGTGWVV.

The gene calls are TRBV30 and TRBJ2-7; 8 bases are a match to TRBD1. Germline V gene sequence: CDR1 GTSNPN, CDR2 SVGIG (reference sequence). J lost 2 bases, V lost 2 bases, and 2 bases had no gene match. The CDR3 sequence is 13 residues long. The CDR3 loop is CAWSKGQAYEQYF. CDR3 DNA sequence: TGTGCCTGGAGTAAGGGACAGGCCTACGAGCAGTACTTC.

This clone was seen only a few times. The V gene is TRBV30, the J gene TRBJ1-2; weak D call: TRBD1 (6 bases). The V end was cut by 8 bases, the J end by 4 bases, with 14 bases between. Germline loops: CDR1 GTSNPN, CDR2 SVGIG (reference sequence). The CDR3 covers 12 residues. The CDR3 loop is CALQGGSYGYTF. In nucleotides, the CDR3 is TGTGCCCTACAGGGTGGAAGCTATGGCTACACCTTC.

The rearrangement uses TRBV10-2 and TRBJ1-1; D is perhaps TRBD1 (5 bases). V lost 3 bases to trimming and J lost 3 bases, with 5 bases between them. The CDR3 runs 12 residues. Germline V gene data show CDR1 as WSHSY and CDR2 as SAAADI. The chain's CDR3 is CASSDRDTEAFF. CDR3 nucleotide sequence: TGCGCCAGCAGTGACAGGGACACTGAAGCTTTCTTT.

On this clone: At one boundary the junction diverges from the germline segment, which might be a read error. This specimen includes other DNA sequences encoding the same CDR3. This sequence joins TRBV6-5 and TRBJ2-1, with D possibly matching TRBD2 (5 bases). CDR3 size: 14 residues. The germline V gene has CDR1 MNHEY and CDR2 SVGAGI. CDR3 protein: CASSSPRDYNEQFF. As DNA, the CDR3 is TGTGCTAGCAGTTCCCCCCGGGATTACAATGAGCAGTTCTTC.

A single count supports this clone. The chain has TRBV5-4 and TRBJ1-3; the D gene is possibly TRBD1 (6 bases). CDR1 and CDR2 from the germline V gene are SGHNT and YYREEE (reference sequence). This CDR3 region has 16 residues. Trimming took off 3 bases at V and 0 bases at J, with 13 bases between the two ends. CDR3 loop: CASSSGGSSSGNTIYF. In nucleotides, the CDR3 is TGTGCCAGCAGCTCGGGGGGCTCAAGCTCTGGAAACACCATATATTTT.

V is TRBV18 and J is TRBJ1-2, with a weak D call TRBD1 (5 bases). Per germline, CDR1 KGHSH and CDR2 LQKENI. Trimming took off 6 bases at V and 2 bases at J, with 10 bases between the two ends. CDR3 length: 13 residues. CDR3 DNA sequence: TGTGCCAGCTCCCAGGGTCCCAACTATGGCTACACCTTC. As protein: CASSQGPNYGYTF.

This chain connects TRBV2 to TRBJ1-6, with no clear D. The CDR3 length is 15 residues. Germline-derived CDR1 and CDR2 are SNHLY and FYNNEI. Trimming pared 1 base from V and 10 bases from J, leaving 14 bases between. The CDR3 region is CASSEGRGRSSPLHF. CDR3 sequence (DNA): TGTGCCAGCAGTGAAGGGCGGGGTCGAAGCTCACCCCTCCACTTT. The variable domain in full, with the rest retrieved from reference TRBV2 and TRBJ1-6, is EPEVTQTPSHQVTQMGQEVILRCVPISNHLYFYWYRQILGQKVEFLVSFYNNEISEKSEIFDDQFSVERPDGSNFTLKIRSTKLEDSAMYFCASSEGRGRSSPLHFGNGTRLTVT.

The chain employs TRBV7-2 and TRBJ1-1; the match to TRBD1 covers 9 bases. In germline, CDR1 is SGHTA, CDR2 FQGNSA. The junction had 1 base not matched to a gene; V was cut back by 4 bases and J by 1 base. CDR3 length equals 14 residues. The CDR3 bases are TGTGCCAGCAGCTCGGACAGGGGGAACACTGAAGCTTTCTTT. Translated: CASSSDRGNTEAFF.

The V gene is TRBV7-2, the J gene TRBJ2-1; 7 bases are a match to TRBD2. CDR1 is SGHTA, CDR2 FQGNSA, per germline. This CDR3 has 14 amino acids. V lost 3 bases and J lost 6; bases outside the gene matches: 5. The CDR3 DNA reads TGTGCCAGCAGCTTCACTATAGCGGGCAATGAGCAGTTCTTC. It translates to CASSFTIAGNEQFF.

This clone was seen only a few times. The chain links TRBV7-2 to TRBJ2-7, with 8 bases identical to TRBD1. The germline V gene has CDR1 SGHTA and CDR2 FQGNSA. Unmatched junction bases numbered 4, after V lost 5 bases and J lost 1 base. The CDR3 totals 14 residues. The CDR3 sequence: CASSVGQGSYEQYF. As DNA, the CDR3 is TGTGCCAGCAGCGTCGGACAGGGATCCTACGAGCAGTACTTC. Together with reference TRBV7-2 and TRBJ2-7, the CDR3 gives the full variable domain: GAGVSQSPSNKVTEKGKDVELRCDPISGHTALYWYRQSLGQGLEFLIYFQGNSAPDKSGLPSDRFSAERTGGSVSTLTIQRTQQEDSAVYLCASSVGQGSYEQYFGPGTRLTVT.

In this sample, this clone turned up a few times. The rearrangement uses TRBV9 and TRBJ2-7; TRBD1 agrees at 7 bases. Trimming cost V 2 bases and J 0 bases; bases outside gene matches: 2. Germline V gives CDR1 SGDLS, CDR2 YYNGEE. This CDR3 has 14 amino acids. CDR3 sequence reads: CASSVGDSSYEQYF. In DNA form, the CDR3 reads TGTGCCAGCAGCGTTGGGGACAGCTCCTACGAGCAGTACTTC.

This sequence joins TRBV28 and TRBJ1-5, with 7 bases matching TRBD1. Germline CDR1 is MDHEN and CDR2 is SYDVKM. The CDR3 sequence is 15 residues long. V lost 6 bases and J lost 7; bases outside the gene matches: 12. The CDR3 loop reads CASRRYRGSGQPQHF. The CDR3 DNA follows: TGTGCCAGCAGAAGATACAGGGGATCGGGGCAGCCCCAGCATTTT.

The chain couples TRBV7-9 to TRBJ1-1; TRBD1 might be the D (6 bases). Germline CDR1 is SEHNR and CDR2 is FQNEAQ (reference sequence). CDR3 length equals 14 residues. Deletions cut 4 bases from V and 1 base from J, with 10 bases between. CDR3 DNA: TGTGCCAGCAGCTCGGTGACAGGGAACACTGAAGCTTTCTTT. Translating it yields CASSSVTGNTEAFF.

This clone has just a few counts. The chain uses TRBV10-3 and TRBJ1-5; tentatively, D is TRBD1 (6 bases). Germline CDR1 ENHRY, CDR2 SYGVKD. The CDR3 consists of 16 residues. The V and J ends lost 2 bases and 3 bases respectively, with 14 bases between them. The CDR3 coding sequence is TGTGCCATCAGTGAGAGTACAGGGAGTGACAATCAGCCCCAGCATTTT. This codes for CAISESTGSDNQPQHF.

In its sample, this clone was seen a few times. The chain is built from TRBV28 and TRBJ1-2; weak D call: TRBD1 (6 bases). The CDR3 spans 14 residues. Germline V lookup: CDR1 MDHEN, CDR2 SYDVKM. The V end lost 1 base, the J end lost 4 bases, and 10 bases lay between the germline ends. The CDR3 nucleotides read TGTGCCAGCAGTTTATTGGCGGGGGCCTATGGCTACACCTTC. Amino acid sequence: CASSLLAGAYGYTF.

CDR3 in amino acids: CSAFFRTEAFF. As DNA, the CDR3 is TGCAGTGCCTTTTTTCGGACTGAAGCTTTCTTT. This chain links TRBV20-1 with TRBJ1-1; no clear D gene. The germline V gene has CDR1 DFQATT and CDR2 SNEGSKA (reference sequence). Trimming took 6 bases from V and 5 from J, leaving 10 bases between them. CDR3 size: 11 residues.

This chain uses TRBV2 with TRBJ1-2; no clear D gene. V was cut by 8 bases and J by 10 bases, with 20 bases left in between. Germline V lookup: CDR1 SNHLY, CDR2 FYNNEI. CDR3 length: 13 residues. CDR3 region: CASGILVDSDYTF. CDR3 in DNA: TGTGCCAGCGGAATTTTGGTAGACTCGGACTACACCTTC.

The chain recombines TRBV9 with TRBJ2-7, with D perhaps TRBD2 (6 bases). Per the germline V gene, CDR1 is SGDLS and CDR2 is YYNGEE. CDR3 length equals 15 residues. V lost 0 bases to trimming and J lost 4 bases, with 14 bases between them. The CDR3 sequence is CASSVGAGSVYEQYF. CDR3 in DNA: TGTGCCAGCAGCGTAGGTGCGGGGAGCGTATACGAGCAGTACTTC.

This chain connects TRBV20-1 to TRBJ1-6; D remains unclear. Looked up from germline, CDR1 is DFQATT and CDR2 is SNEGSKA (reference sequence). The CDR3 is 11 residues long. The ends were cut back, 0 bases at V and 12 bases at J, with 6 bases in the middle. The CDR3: CSAREAVPLHF. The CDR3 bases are TGCAGTGCTAGAGAAGCGGTACCCCTCCACTTT.

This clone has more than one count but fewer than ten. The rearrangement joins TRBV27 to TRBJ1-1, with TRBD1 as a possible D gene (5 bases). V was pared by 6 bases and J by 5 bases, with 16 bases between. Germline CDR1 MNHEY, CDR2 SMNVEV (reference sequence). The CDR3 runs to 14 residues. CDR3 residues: CASRAMGGSTEAFF. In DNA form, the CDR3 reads TGTGCCAGCAGGGCTATGGGGGGGAGTACTGAAGCTTTCTTT.

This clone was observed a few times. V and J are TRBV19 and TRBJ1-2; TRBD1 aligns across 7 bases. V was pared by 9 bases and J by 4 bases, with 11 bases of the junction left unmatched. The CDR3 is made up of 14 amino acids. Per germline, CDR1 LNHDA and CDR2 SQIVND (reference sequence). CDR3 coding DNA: TGTGCCAGCGACACGACAGGGTATGGCTATGGCTACACCTTC. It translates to CASDTTGYGYGYTF.

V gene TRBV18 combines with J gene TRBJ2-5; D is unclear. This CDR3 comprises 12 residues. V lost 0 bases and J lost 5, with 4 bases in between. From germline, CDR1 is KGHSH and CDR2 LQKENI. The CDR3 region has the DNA TGTGCCAGCTCACCACCGGGCGAGACCCAGTACTTC. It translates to CASSPPGETQYF.

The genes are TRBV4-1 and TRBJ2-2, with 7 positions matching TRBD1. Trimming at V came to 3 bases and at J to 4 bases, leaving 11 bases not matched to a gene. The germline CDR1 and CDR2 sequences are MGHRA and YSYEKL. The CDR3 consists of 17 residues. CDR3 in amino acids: CASSHHPRTGLTGELFF. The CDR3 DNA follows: TGCGCCAGCAGCCACCACCCCCGGACAGGCCTCACCGGGGAGCTGTTTTTT.

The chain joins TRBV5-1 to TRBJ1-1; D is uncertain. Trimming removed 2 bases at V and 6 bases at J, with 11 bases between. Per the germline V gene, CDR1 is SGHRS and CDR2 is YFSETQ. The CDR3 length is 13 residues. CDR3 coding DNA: TGCGCCAGCAGCTTATATTCTGAGGCTGAAGCTTTCTTT. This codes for CASSLYSEAEAFF. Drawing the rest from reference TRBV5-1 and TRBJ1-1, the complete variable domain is KAGVTQTPRYLIKTRGQQVTLSCSPISGHRSVSWYQQTPGQGLQFLFEYFSETQRNKGNFPGRFSGRQFSNSRSEMNVSTLELGDSALYLCASSLYSEAEAFFGQGTRLTVV.

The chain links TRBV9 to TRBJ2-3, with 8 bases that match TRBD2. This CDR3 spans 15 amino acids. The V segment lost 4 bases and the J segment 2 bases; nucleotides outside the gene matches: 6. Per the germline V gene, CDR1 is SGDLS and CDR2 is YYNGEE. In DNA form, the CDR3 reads TGTGCCAGCAGCCTCCATAGCGGGGACACAGATACGCAGTATTTT. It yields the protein CASSLHSGDTDTQYF.

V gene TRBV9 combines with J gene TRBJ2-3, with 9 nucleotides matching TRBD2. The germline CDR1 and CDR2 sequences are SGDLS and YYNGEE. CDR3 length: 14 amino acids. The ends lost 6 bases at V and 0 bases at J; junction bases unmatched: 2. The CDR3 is CASNSGGSTDTQYF. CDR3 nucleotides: TGTGCCAGCAACAGCGGGGGGAGCACAGATACGCAGTATTTT.

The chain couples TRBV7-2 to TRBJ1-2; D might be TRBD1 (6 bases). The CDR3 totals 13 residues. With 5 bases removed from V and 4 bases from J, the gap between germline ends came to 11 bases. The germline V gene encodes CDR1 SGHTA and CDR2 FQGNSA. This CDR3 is CASSTGIRYGYTF. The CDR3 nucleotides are TGTGCCAGCAGCACAGGGATTCGCTATGGCTACACCTTC.

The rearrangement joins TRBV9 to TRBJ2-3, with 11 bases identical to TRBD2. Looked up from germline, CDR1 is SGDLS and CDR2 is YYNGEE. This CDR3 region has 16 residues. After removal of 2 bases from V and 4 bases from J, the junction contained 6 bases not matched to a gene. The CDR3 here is CASSVIAGGPPDTQYF. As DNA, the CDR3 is TGTGCCAGCAGCGTTATAGCGGGGGGGCCGCCAGATACGCAGTATTTT.